What follows describes a single T cell receptor beta chain. The sample belongs to a study of CD8 T cells in Susac syndrome. Germline V gene lookup returns CDR1 SEHNR and CDR2 FQNEAQ (reference sequence). CDR3 size: 17 residues. Trimming pared 3 bases from V and 7 bases from J, leaving 21 bases between. From blood CD8+ and CD4+ T cells, the TCR beta chain was sequenced. It was healthy donors who served as the controls, matched for age and sex. An input of about 0.45 to 1 ug of RNA was subjected to reverse transcription using random hexamers. TCRdb recomputed calls from the immunoSEQ multiplex PCR reads with MiXCR, one row per CDR3 protein. The top ten hold around 0.12% of the sample, which has roughly 110,000 distinct CDR3 sequences, 85% to 95% seen once.

This sequence joins TRBV7-9 and TRBJ2-2, with D maybe TRBD2 (6 bases). This receptor was obtained from a human donor in good health. Sequencing was performed on CD8+ T cells from PBMCs. The CDR3 DNA follows: TGTGCCAGCAGCTTTTTCCCACTGCGGGAAGGCATCGGGGAGCTGTTTTTT. Protein: CASSFFPLREGIGELFF.